This T cell receptor beta chain is drawn from a study of blood T cell repertoires in COVID-19. Study in general: PBMCs, B-cell-depleted T cells, or T cells were the source of the cDNA or gDNA that made up the material.

The CDR3 length is 15 residues. With 5 bases removed from V and 8 bases from J, the gap between germline ends came to 18 bases. The germline CDR1 and CDR2 sequences are SEHNR and FQNEAQ (reference sequence). Assay used: immunoSEQ multiplex PCR; TCRdb lists only in-frame clones, some missing. Of 150,000 to 200,000 clones in the sample, about four fifths were seen once. Sequenced material: peripheral blood. The TCR originated in a human donor with acute or convalescent COVID-19. The donor label of this sample is uncertain. The J gene is TRBJ1-4, the V gene TRBV7-9, with a possible D match to TRBD1 (6 bases). The CDR3 loop reads CASSNGTQVWEKLFF. CDR3 nucleotides: TGTGCCAGCAGCAATGGGACACAAGTTTGGGAAAAACTGTTTTTT.